These 30 T cell receptor beta chains were all obtained from the same sample, sequenced in a study of tumor-infiltrating lymphocytes in primary liver carcinoma. RNA and DNA were co-extracted from approximately 20-30 mg of unsorted bulk tissue. The authors made TCR beta cDNA from 500 to 600 ng total RNA with a constant-region primer. Sequencing libraries for TCR beta derived from three nested multiplex PCR rounds that used slightly modified ARM-PCR. Primers for the first two PCR rounds were TRBV1-TRBV30 forward primers and a C-beta reverse primer (about 9 cycles per round). Each CDR3 protein is one row after TCRdb ran MiXCR on the multiplex PCR reads. The profile covers about 92,000 distinct CDR3 sequences, with just over 65% appearing a single time and around 26% taken by the ten largest. Sequencing used tumor-adjacent normal liver tissue. All receptors come from a man aged 35 to 55 with primary liver carcinoma and hepatitis B virus infection.

This clonotype was counted many times. V gene TRBV12-3 or TRBV12-4 combines with J gene TRBJ1-2; no reliable D call. This CDR3 is 12 amino acids long. Trimming took 2 bases from V and 4 from J, leaving 5 bases between them. This chain's CDR3 is CASSLTPYGYTF. CDR3 in DNA: TGTGCCAGCAGTTTAACCCCCTATGGCTACACCTTC.

The table lists this clonotype with a few counts. The rearrangement joins TRBV24-1 to TRBJ2-7; D perhaps matches TRBD1 (5 bases). The length of the CDR3 is 14 residues. The V end was cut by 4 bases, the J end by 8 bases, with 17 bases between. The germline V gene has CDR1 KGHDR and CDR2 SFDVKD. CDR3: CATSDQTAPQKQYF. The CDR3 region has the DNA TGTGCCACCAGTGACCAGACAGCCCCTCAGAAGCAGTACTTC.

In the case of this clonotype: It may be a read error: a sequence one base away is much more abundant. The rearrangement joins TRBV12-3 or TRBV12-4 to TRBJ1-2; possibly TRBD1 for D (5 bases). V gave up 7 bases and J gave up 5 bases, with 11 bases separating them. The CDR3 is 12 residues long. The CDR3 spells CASNPRQYGYTF. In nucleotides, the CDR3 is TGTGCCAGCAACCCTCGACAGTATGGCTACACCTTC.

Comment on this clonotype: Germline is not matched at one junction end, which may reflect a read error. This chain connects TRBV10-3 to TRBJ1-1, with 7 nucleotides matching TRBD1. The CDR3 is 13 residues long. CDR1 and CDR2 from the germline V gene are ENHRY and SYGVKD. The CDR3 sequence: CVAGGVQNHEAFF. The DNA of the CDR3 is TGTGTCGCAGGGGGGGTGCAGAACCATGAAGCATTCTTT.

As concerns this clonotype: The CDR3 does not close with the conserved phenylalanine or tryptophan, likely indicating a read error. The chain is built from TRBV4-2 and TRBJ2-7; 8 bases match TRBD2. CDR3 length equals 17 residues. V dropped 0 bases and J dropped 4; count of bases not matched to a gene: 11. The germline gives CDR1 LGHNA, CDR2 YNFKEQ. The CDR3 is CASSQDKLAEGYYEQYI. In nucleotides, the CDR3 is TGTGCCAGCAGCCAAGATAAACTAGCGGAAGGTTATTACGAGCAGTACATC.

The table lists this clonotype with a count of one. A read error is possible here, since a much larger clone lies one base away. This chain links TRBV5-5 with TRBJ1-4, with D unresolved. Germline V CDR1 and CDR2: SGHKS, YYEKEE (reference sequence). The CDR3 is made up of 13 amino acids. V was pared by 5 bases and J by 8 bases, with 13 bases between. CDR3: CASRLGVNEKLFF. The CDR3 DNA reads TGTGCCAGCAGGTTAGGTGTCAACGAAAAACTGTTTTTT.

In this sample, this clonotype turned up a few times. This may stem from a read error, because a much larger clone lies one nucleotide away. The J gene is TRBJ2-5, the V gene TRBV11-2; D ambiguous. From germline, CDR1 is SGHAT and CDR2 FQNNGV. The CDR3 is made up of 11 amino acids. The CDR3 sequence: CASNLLETQYF. The CDR3 region has the DNA TGTGCCAGCAACTTACTAGAGACCCAGTACTTC.

This sequence joins TRBV10-3 and TRBJ2-7; D remains unclear. The germline V and J ends were trimmed by 3 bases and 3 bases, with 12 bases remaining between them. The germline gives CDR1 ENHRY, CDR2 SYGVKD. There are 14 residues in the CDR3. CDR3 protein: CAISDLLGHYEQYF. The CDR3 DNA reads TGTGCCATCAGTGACCTGCTGGGCCACTACGAGCAGTACTTC.

About this clonotype: This may be a read error, as it is one base from a much larger clone. The chain employs TRBV5-5 and TRBJ1-2, with D hard to call. The CDR3 extends over 12 amino acids. Germline V gene sequence: CDR1 SGHKS, CDR2 YYEKEE (reference sequence). CDR3 coding DNA: TGTGCCAGCAGCATGTCTAACTATGGCCACACCTTC. Its translation: CASSMSNYGHTF.

In the case of this clonotype: Mismatch with germline at one junction end may stem from a read error. The chain couples TRBV11-2 to TRBJ1-1, with no clear D. Germline V gives CDR1 SGHAT, CDR2 FQNNGV. The CDR3 totals 13 residues. The DNA for the CDR3 is TGCCCCAGCAGCCCCAGTTCGGTGGCCGAAGCTTTCTTT. Protein: CPSSPSSVAEAFF.

In regard to this clonotype: This may stem from a read error, because a much larger clone lies one nucleotide away. The rearrangement uses TRBV10-2 and TRBJ1-1; possible D gene TRBD1, 5 bases. Germline CDR1 reads WSHSY; CDR2 reads SAAADI. The CDR3 has 13 amino acids. V dropped 3 bases and J dropped 4 bases, with 9 bases sitting between them. The CDR3 nucleotides read TGCGCCAGCAGTGAATTAGGGGCCACTGAAGCTTTCTTT. It encodes CASSELGATEAFF.

This clonotype was found many times. The rearrangement links TRBV29-1 to TRBJ2-1; tentative D call: TRBD2 (5 bases). Deletions cut 5 bases from V and 0 bases from J, with 14 bases between. CDR1 and CDR2 (germline): SQVTM, ANQGSEA. This CDR3 comprises 15 residues. The DNA for the CDR3 is TGCAGCGTTCAGGTAGCGCCGAGCTCCTACAATGAGCAGTTCTTC. Protein product: CSVQVAPSSYNEQFF.

As to this clonotype: A junction boundary mismatches the germline segment, possibly from a read error. V and J are TRBV6-5 and TRBJ2-7, with 9 bases lining up with TRBD1. The CDR3 runs 14 residues. The germline V gene encodes CDR1 MNHEY and CDR2 SVGAGI. The CDR3 nucleotides are TGCGCCAGCAGTTTGACAGGGGGGTCCTACGAGAAGTACTTC. Translating gives CASSLTGGSYEKYF.

There are many counts of this clonotype. The J gene is TRBJ1-6, the V gene TRBV6-2 or TRBV6-3; 7 nucleotides match TRBD1. Trimming cost V 6 bases and J 7 bases; bases outside gene matches: 12. This CDR3 is built from 16 residues. Germline V gene sequence: CDR1 MNHEY, CDR2 SVGEGT. The CDR3 DNA follows: TGTGCCAGCAGAACCGGGACAGCGGCGGAGAATTCACCCCTCCACTTT. As protein: CASRTGTAAENSPLHF.

A word on this clonotype: The junction shows a germline mismatch at one end, possibly a read error. The chain recombines TRBV6-1 with TRBJ2-1; TRBD1 matches at 8 bases. This CDR3 region has 17 residues. Per germline, CDR1 MNHNS and CDR2 SASEGT. The CDR3 region has the DNA TGTACCAGCAGTCCCTCCCGACAGGGGAGCTCCTACAATGAACAGTTCTTC. Encoded protein: CTSSPSRQGSSYNEQFF.

Concerning this clonotype itself: A much larger clone differs from this one at a single base, so this may be a read error. The chain has TRBV6-1 and TRBJ2-3; TRBD2 matches at 8 bases. The germline V gene has CDR1 MNHNS and CDR2 SASEGT. This CDR3 region has 15 residues. In DNA, the CDR3 is TGTGCCAGCAGTGGGACTAGCCACGGCACAGATACGCTGTATTTT. Translation gives CASSGTSHGTDTLYF.

On this clonotype: Given the absence of the conserved phenylalanine or tryptophan at the CDR3 end, a read error is likely. The chain employs TRBV12-3 or TRBV12-4 and TRBJ2-3; weak D call: TRBD2 (5 bases). The CDR3 sequence is 12 residues long. The CDR3, as DNA: TGCGCCAACAGCGGAGCCACAGATACGCAGTATTCT. As protein: CANSGATDTQYS.

The sample holds one count of this clonotype. CDR3 residues: CACSLAKPGANTGELFF. The CDR3 nucleotides read TGTGCCTGTAGCTTAGCGAAGCCAGGGGCGAACACCGGGGAGCTGTTTTTT. V gene TRBV11-1 combines with J gene TRBJ2-2; TRBD1 is a possible D gene (6 bases). The germline gives CDR1 SGHAT, CDR2 FQDESV (reference sequence). Between the trimmed V and J ends, which lost 11 bases and 0 bases, there was a span of 22 bases. The CDR3 spans 17 residues. Drawing the rest from reference TRBV11-1 and TRBJ2-2, the complete variable domain is EAEVAQSPRYKITEKSQAVAFWCDPISGHATLYWYRQILGQGPELLVQFQDESVVDDSQLPKDRFSAERLKGVDSTLKIQPAELGDSAMYLCACSLAKPGANTGELFFGEGSRLTVL.

On this clonotype itself: This may be a read error: a much more frequent sequence differs by one nucleotide. The rearrangement links TRBV29-1 to TRBJ1-1; maybe TRBD1 (6 bases). Per the germline V gene, CDR1 is SQVTM and CDR2 is ANQGSEA. The CDR3 spans 13 residues. V lost 4 bases and J lost 3, with 12 bases in between. The CDR3, as DNA: TGCAGCGTTGTAAGGACAGTGGACACTGAAGCTTTCTTT. Amino acid sequence: CSVVRTVDTEAFF.

This clonotype was seen repeatedly, ten times or more. The V gene is TRBV4-1, the J gene TRBJ1-4; D unresolved. V dropped 0 bases and J dropped 7 bases, with 12 bases sitting between them. The length of the CDR3 is 15 residues. Looked up from germline, CDR1 is MGHRA and CDR2 is YSYEKL. The CDR3 nucleotides are TGCGCCAGCAGCCAAGAAGAATGGGCTACTGAAAAACTGTTTTTT. It encodes CASSQEEWATEKLFF.

With regard to this clonotype: Being one base from a much bigger clone, this may be a read error. The chain links TRBV12-3 or TRBV12-4 to TRBJ2-5; 7 nucleotides match TRBD2. This CDR3 spans 15 amino acids. CDR3 region: CASCLAGGRQETQYF. CDR3 sequence (DNA): TGTGCCAGCTGTTTAGCGGGCGGACGGCAAGAGACCCAGTACTTC.

On this clonotype: A much larger clone differs from this one at a single base, so this may be a read error. The final CDR3 position lacks the conserved phenylalanine or tryptophan, pointing to a likely read error. J is TRBJ2-1 and V is TRBV7-9; the D is unclear. The CDR3 loop spans 13 amino acids. The germline gives CDR1 SEHNR, CDR2 FQNEAQ (reference sequence). V lost 5 bases and J 3 bases, leaving 8 bases between the germline ends. The CDR3 is CASSGGVYNEQFL. The CDR3 nucleotides read TGTGCCAGCAGCGGTGGGGTCTACAATGAGCAGTTCTTA.

In regard to this clonotype: A read error may account for a junction end that differs from germline. The rearrangement links TRBV11-2 to TRBJ2-5; D is tentatively TRBD1 or TRBD2 (5 bases each). CDR1 SGHAT and CDR2 FQNNGV come from the germline V gene. CDR3 length: 14 amino acids. CDR3 sequence reads: CASSFTGTQEAQYF. CDR3 in DNA: TGTGCCAGCAGTTTTACCGGGACCCAAGAGGCCCAGTACTTC.

With regard to this clonotype: Because it lacks the conserved phenylalanine or tryptophan at the end, this CDR3 is likely a read error. V is TRBV11-2 and J is TRBJ2-5; 7 bases map to TRBD2. Germline lookup yields CDR1 SGHAT and CDR2 FQNNGV. V gave up 8 bases and J gave up 0 bases; unmatched junction bases: 3. The CDR3 runs to 13 residues. CDR3 region: CASGGEHQETQYV. The CDR3 DNA reads as TGTGCCAGCGGGGGGGAGCACCAAGAGACCCAGTACGTC.

The V and J genes are TRBV5-6 and TRBJ2-1; D is unclear. With 3 bases removed from V and 7 bases from J, the gap between germline ends came to 14 bases. This CDR3 is built from 14 residues. Germline V gene sequence: CDR1 SGHDT, CDR2 YYEEEE. The CDR3 reads CASSSLINGNEQFF. For the CDR3, the DNA is TGTGCCAGCAGCTCGCTAATTAACGGAAATGAGCAGTTCTTC.

With regard to this clonotype: A read error is possible here, since a much larger clone lies one base away. CDR3: CSSSLEGLSSYNEQFF. CDR3 in DNA: TGTTCCAGCAGCTTGGAAGGGTTGAGCTCCTACAATGAGCAGTTCTTC. The gene calls are TRBV5-6 and TRBJ2-1; D remains ambiguous. Germline assignment: CDR1 SGHDT and CDR2 YYEEEE. This CDR3 spans 16 amino acids.

V is TRBV11-2 and J is TRBJ2-5; D possibly corresponds to TRBD1 (6 bases). Trimming stripped 1 base from V and 8 bases from J, with 17 bases between. The CDR3 extends over 15 amino acids. CDR1 and CDR2 (germline): SGHAT, FQNNGV. CDR3 DNA: TGTGCCAGCAGCTTAGGATTAGGGGGATGGGAAACCCAGTACTTC. Translation gives CASSLGLGGWETQYF.

In regard to this clonotype: Sequence at one end of the junction differs from germline and may be a read error. The chain carries TRBV12-3 or TRBV12-4 and TRBJ2-3; 10 positions match TRBD1. The CDR3 sequence is 20 residues long. CDR3 protein: CASSSHPTAFRTGGTDTQYF. CDR3 nucleotide sequence: TGTGCCAGCAGTTCCCACCCCACTGCCTTTAGGACAGGGGGAACAGATACGCAGTATTTC.

This clonotype was found many times. The chain carries TRBV6-5 and TRBJ2-3; 7 bases are a match to TRBD1. CDR1 MNHEY and CDR2 SVGAGI come from the germline V gene. Unmatched junction bases numbered 18, after V lost 6 bases and J lost 6 bases. This CDR3 is 17 amino acids long. The CDR3 sequence is CASSRGGPGQPTDTQYF. The CDR3 DNA reads TGTGCCAGCAGCCGAGGCGGGCCGGGACAGCCAACCGATACGCAGTATTTT.

Remarks on this clonotype: Since the CDR3 does not end with the conserved phenylalanine or tryptophan, this likely comes from a read error. The chain uses TRBV2 and TRBJ2-1; D uncertain. The CDR3 spans 14 residues. The germline V gene encodes CDR1 SNHLY and CDR2 FYNNEI. Trimming stripped 8 bases from V and 4 bases from J, with 15 bases between. The CDR3 DNA reads TGTGCCAGCGCTGGGATGGGCAGATACAATGAGCAGTTCTTA. Its protein product is CASAGMGRYNEQFL.